The clone carrying this T cell receptor beta chain has just a few counts. The antigen remains undetermined. The data are from a study of cytomegalovirus exposure and HLA in healthy donors. Study-wide results and limits: The study reported that TCR beta sequences accurately predicted HLA-A and HLA-B alleles in most subjects.

The study ran its PCR with 60 Vbeta and 13 Jbeta primers. The method was immunoSEQ multiplex PCR; TCRdb's version includes in-frame clones alone and lacks a portion of them. The data show about 98,000 clones, about 69% seen once. The donors (healthy individuals) were bone marrow donors. When sampled, the donors appeared nominally healthy, though they likely had unrecorded immune exposures. The CDR3 loop spans 16 amino acids. Germline V gives CDR1 LNHDA, CDR2 SQIVND (reference sequence). V was pared by 4 bases and J by 1 base, with 9 bases of the junction left unmatched. The sequenced sample was PBMCs. The rearrangement links TRBV19 to TRBJ1-1; TRBD1 matches 7 bases. The receptor comes from a human donor in good health. CDR3 region: CASSNPRDSGNTEAFF. The CDR3 DNA follows: TGTGCCAGTAGTAACCCTCGGGACAGCGGGAACACTGAAGCTTTCTTT.